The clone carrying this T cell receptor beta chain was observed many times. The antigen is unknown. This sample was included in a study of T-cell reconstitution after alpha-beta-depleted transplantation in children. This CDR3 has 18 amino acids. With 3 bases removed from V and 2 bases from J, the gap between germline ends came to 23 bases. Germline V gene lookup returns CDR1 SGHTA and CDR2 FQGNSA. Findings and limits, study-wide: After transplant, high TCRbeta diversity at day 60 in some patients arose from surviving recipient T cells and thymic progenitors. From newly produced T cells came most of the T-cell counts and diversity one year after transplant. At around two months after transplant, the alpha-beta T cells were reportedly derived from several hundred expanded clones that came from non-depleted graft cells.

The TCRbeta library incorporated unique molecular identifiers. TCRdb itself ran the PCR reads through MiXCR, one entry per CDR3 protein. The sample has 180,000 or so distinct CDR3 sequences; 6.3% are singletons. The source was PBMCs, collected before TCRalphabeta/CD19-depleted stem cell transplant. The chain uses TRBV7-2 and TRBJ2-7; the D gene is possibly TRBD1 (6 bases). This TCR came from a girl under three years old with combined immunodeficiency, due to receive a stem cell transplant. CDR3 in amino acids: CASSLRGTGRNSAYEQYF. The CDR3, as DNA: TGTGCCAGCAGCTTGAGGGGAACAGGGCGGAACTCGGCCTACGAGCAGTACTTC.